Shown below are 20 T cell receptor beta chains from a single sample sequenced in a study of T cells in Graves' hyperthyroidism and ophthalmopathy (dated by TCRdb to between 2018 and 2020). The library was prepared using multiplex PCR. TCRdb lists the instrument as Illumina HiSeq 2000. Amplification of TCR beta CDR3 regions was carried out from RNA transcripts. The TCR CDR3 was subjected to a first round of RT-PCR using the HTBI primer set and the Qiagen OneStep RT-PCR kit. Through fastp at Q25 and MiXCR, TCRdb rebuilt clones from the public reads, retaining in-frame beta chains. Records with the same CDR3 protein are collapsed into one entry carrying the most frequent genes and DNA. The sample table contains hundreds of thousands of distinct CDR3 sequences; only one count was recorded for about 14% of them. The top ten constitute over 25% of the sample. Sequenced sample: blood. Every receptor here comes from a man aged 50 to 59 with Graves' ophthalmopathy.

This clonotype has at least ten counts. The chain employs TRBV7-3 and TRBJ2-7; 9 bases map to TRBD1. Germline V lookup: CDR1 SGHTA, CDR2 FQGTGA. V was clipped by 5 bases and J by 4 bases; unmatched bases: 9. CDR3 length: 15 amino acids. The CDR3 loop is CASSAAPGQGYEQYF. CDR3 DNA sequence: TGTGCCAGCAGCGCAGCCCCGGGACAGGGTTACGAGCAGTACTTC.

This clonotype was recorded many times. J is TRBJ2-1 and V is TRBV11-2; no clear D. There are 14 residues in the CDR3. From germline, CDR1 is SGHAT and CDR2 FQNNGV. V lost 0 bases, J lost 7 bases, and 10 bases lay in between. CDR3: CASSLEMRLNEQFF. For the CDR3, the DNA is TGTGCCAGCAGCTTAGAAATGAGGCTGAATGAGCAGTTCTTC.

This clonotype occurred many times. V gene TRBV2 combines with J gene TRBJ1-5, with TRBD1 as a possible D gene (5 bases). This CDR3 is built from 13 residues. The germline V and J ends were trimmed by 1 base and 6 bases, with 7 bases remaining between them. CDR1 and CDR2 (germline): SNHLY, FYNNEI. The CDR3, as DNA: TGTGCCAGCAGTGAAGACAGGTTTCAGCCCCAGCATTTT. It is translated as CASSEDRFQPQHF. The full variable domain, its missing parts supplied by reference TRBV2 and TRBJ1-5, is EPEVTQTPSHQVTQMGQEVILRCVPISNHLYFYWYRQILGQKVEFLVSFYNNEISEKSEIFDDQFSVERPDGSNFTLKIRSTKLEDSAMYFCASSEDRFQPQHFGDGTRLSIL.

The CDR3 protein is CASSFTAANYGYTF. CDR3 bases: TGTGCCAGCAGTTTTACAGCCGCTAACTATGGCTACACCTTC. This sequence joins TRBV12-3 or TRBV12-4 and TRBJ1-2; D not certain. The ends were cut back, 3 bases at V and 0 bases at J, with 8 bases in the middle. This CDR3 region has 14 residues.

V and J are TRBV12-3 or TRBV12-4 and TRBJ2-2; 9 bases are a match to TRBD2. V dropped 3 bases and J dropped 7; count of bases not matched to a gene: 6. The CDR3 is 15 amino acids. The DNA of the CDR3 is TGTGCCAGCAGTTTGGCGGGAGGGCCGGTCGGGGAGCTGTTTTTT. Protein sequence: CASSLAGGPVGELFF.

This clonotype showed up many times. The V and J genes are TRBV9 and TRBJ2-3, with D maybe TRBD1 (6 bases). The CDR3 is 16 amino acids. Deletions cut 4 bases from V and 1 base from J, with 16 bases between. Germline-derived CDR1 and CDR2 are SGDLS and YYNGEE. The CDR3: CASSTTMDSRTDTQYF. In DNA form, the CDR3 reads TGTGCCAGCAGCACCACGATGGACAGTCGCACAGATACGCAGTATTTT.

Comment on this clonotype: A much larger clone differs from this one at a single base, so this may be a read error. CDR3 region: CASSFVNTEAFF. In DNA, the CDR3 is TGTGCCAGCAGTTTTGTGAACACTGAAGCTTTCTTT. The chain is built from TRBV12-3 or TRBV12-4 and TRBJ1-1; D remains unclear. This CDR3 is built from 12 residues. V lost 3 bases and J lost 0, with 2 bases in between.

This clonotype was seen many times. V gene TRBV29-1 combines with J gene TRBJ1-1, with TRBD1 as a possible D gene (6 bases). This CDR3 region has 13 residues. V lost 3 bases to trimming and J lost 4 bases, with 12 bases between them. Per germline, CDR1 SQVTM and CDR2 ANQGSEA. CDR3 region: CSVDSLGGTEAFF. As DNA, the CDR3 is TGCAGCGTTGATTCGTTAGGGGGCACTGAAGCTTTCTTT. Supplemented by reference TRBV29-1 and TRBJ1-1, the full variable domain reads SAVISQKPSRDICQRGTSLTIQCQVDSQVTMMFWYRQQPGQSLTLIATANQGSEATYESGFVIDKFPISRPNLTFSTLTVSNMSPEDSSIYLCSVDSLGGTEAFFGQGTRLTVV.

The chain couples TRBV10-2 to TRBJ2-3; D is ambiguous. The CDR3 loop spans 15 amino acids. Trimming took off 3 bases at V and 1 base at J, with 11 bases between the two ends. CDR1 and CDR2 from the germline V gene are WSHSY and SAAADI. In DNA, the CDR3 is TGCGCCAGCAGTGATCATGGCTCCGGCACAGATACGCAGTATTTT. Encoded protein: CASSDHGSGTDTQYF.

This clonotype occurred a few times. The J gene is TRBJ1-5, the V gene TRBV15; 8 nucleotides align to TRBD1. V gave up 0 bases and J gave up 5 bases; unmatched junction bases: 0. The CDR3 spans 14 residues. Germline CDR1 is LNHNV and CDR2 is YYDKDF (reference sequence). CDR3 amino acids: CATSRDRGHQPQHF. CDR3 in DNA: TGTGCCACCAGCAGAGACAGGGGGCATCAGCCCCAGCATTTT.

The table lists this clonotype with many counts. The chain uses TRBV6-6 and TRBJ2-5, with D maybe TRBD2 (6 bases). V gave up 0 bases and J gave up 5 bases, with 10 bases separating them. This CDR3 has 14 amino acids. Germline V lookup: CDR1 MNHNY, CDR2 SVGAGI (reference sequence). This CDR3 reads CASSYSWDLETQYF. In DNA form, the CDR3 reads TGTGCCAGCAGTTACTCTTGGGACTTGGAGACCCAGTACTTC.

This clonotype was seen a few times. This chain's CDR3 is CASSLVRAENTGELFF. For the CDR3, the DNA is TGTGCCAGCAGCTTAGTACGGGCGGAAAACACCGGGGAGCTGTTTTTT. The gene calls are TRBV11-2 and TRBJ2-2; D is unresolved. V was shortened by 1 base and J by 2 bases, with 11 bases between the two germline ends. There are 16 residues in the CDR3. Germline CDR1 and CDR2: SGHAT and FQNNGV.

The gene calls are TRBV29-1 and TRBJ2-7, with 7 bases fitting TRBD1. Germline values: CDR1 SQVTM, CDR2 ANQGSEA. V trimming: 5 bases; J trimming: 0 bases; junction bases outside the gene matches: 4. The length of the CDR3 is 13 residues. DNA of the CDR3: TGCAGCGTTACCCGGGACAGCTCCTACGAGCAGTACTTC. It is translated as CSVTRDSSYEQYF.

A few counts support this clonotype. The chain uses TRBV25-1 and TRBJ1-5, with 7 bases identical to TRBD1. Trimming removed 5 bases from V and 4 bases from J; junction bases left unmatched: 14. CDR3 length equals 17 residues. The germline V gene has CDR1 MGHDK and CDR2 SYGVNS. The CDR3 nucleotides read TGTGCCAGCAGTCGGCACAGGGGAATTTTCGTGAATCAGCCCCAGCATTTT. Protein: CASSRHRGIFVNQPQHF.

The CDR3 DNA reads TGTGCCAGTAGTATATATGGGGACAGTCAATTCTACGAGCAGTACTTC. Protein: CASSIYGDSQFYEQYF. This chain joins TRBV19 and TRBJ2-7; 7 positions agree with TRBD1. V lost 2 bases, J lost 3 bases, and 10 bases stayed unmatched. Germline V gives CDR1 LNHDA, CDR2 SQIVND (reference sequence). The CDR3 spans 16 residues.

This clonotype has a count of ten or more. This chain links TRBV7-9 with TRBJ2-7; D may correspond to TRBD1 or TRBD2 (6 bases each). There are 15 residues in the CDR3. The germline V gene has CDR1 SEHNR and CDR2 FQNEAQ (reference sequence). Deletions cut 5 bases from V and 3 bases from J, with 17 bases between. The DNA of the CDR3 is TGTGCCAGCAGCCGCGCCGGACAGCGGGTCTACGAGCAGTACTTC. This encodes CASSRAGQRVYEQYF.

This clonotype was picked up many times. V and J are TRBV28 and TRBJ1-5; D gene unclear. The CDR3 length is 12 residues. Deletions cut 3 bases from V and 2 bases from J, with 2 bases between. CDR1 is MDHEN, CDR2 SYDVKM, per germline. The CDR3 is CASSFGNQPQHF. CDR3 DNA sequence: TGTGCCAGCAGTTTCGGCAATCAGCCCCAGCATTTT.

The V gene is TRBV19, the J gene TRBJ1-5; TRBD1 aligns across 7 bases. With V trimmed by 6 bases and J by 2 bases, 13 bases remained unmatched. The CDR3 covers 17 residues. Looked up from germline, CDR1 is LNHDA and CDR2 is SQIVND (reference sequence). The chain's CDR3 is CASRGTASPSGNQPQHF. The CDR3 DNA sequence: TGTGCCAGTAGAGGGACAGCGTCACCTTCGGGCAATCAGCCCCAGCATTTT.

This clonotype appeared many times. CDR3 coding DNA: TGTGCCAGCAGTTACGAGCGGGAGGGCCACGAGACCCAGTACTTC. Its protein is CASSYEREGHETQYF. The chain joins TRBV6-5 to TRBJ2-5; TRBD2 aligns across 10 bases. This CDR3 has 15 residues. The germline V gene has CDR1 MNHEY and CDR2 SVGAGI. After removal of 2 bases from V and 5 bases from J, the junction contained 5 bases not matched to a gene.

The table lists this clonotype with many counts. The chain employs TRBV12-3 or TRBV12-4 and TRBJ1-2; possible D gene TRBD1, 5 bases. Trimming removed 3 bases at V and 5 bases at J, with 13 bases between. The CDR3 spans 14 residues. The CDR3 DNA reads as TGTGCCAGCAGTTTCCCGGGGGGGAGGTATGGCTACACCTTC. Protein: CASSFPGGRYGYTF.